The clone carrying this T cell receptor beta chain was seen a single time. The antigen is unknown. This sample was included in a study of T-cell reconstitution after alpha-beta-depleted transplantation in children. General observations from the study: Several hundred expanded graft clones reportedly gave rise to the alpha-beta T cells present about two months after transplant.

The CDR3 is made up of 14 amino acids. The V gene's germline CDR1 is DFQATT and CDR2 SNEGSKA (reference sequence). J lost 9 bases, V lost 6 bases, and 6 bases had no gene match. Unique molecular identifiers were incorporated into the prepared TCRbeta library. TCRdb reanalysed the PCR reads using MiXCR and keeps one entry per CDR3 protein. The sample lists some 450,000 distinct CDR3 sequences; 43% were seen once. The source was PBMCs, collected before TCRalphabeta/CD19-depleted stem cell transplant. This clonotype was obtained from a girl aged 2 to 9 with aplastic anemia, due to receive a stem cell transplant. The chain carries TRBV20-1 and TRBJ2-1; 15 bases fit TRBD2. CDR3 region: CSASRTSGRVEQFF. CDR3 DNA: TGCAGTGCGAGCCGGACTAGCGGGAGGGTTGAGCAGTTCTTC.